The rows below give T cell receptor beta chains drawn from one sample of a study of T cells in Graves' hyperthyroidism and ophthalmopathy. Each CDR3 protein is one row after TCRdb ran MiXCR on the multiplex PCR reads. The data contain over 300,000 distinct CDR3 sequences, about 15% of them singletons. The sequenced sample was blood. These receptors were taken from a woman in her sixties or seventies with Graves' hyperthyroidism. CDR3s include the opening cysteine and the closing phenylalanine or tryptophan. The D gene is left open where the match is weak. Clone size is given for some rows only: seen once, a few or many times, or a class if the clone is expanded.

V: TRBV6-1
size: many
D: -
J: TRBJ1-1
CDR3: CASSEIALNTEAFF
DNA: TGTGCCAGCAGTGAAATAGCTTTGAACACTGAAGCTTTCTTT

V: TRBV20-1
size: -
D: TRBD2
J: TRBJ2-5
CDR3: CSASVLAGRETQYF
DNA: TGCAGTGCTAGCGTACTAGCGGGAAGGGAGACCCAGTACTTC

V: TRBV14
size: many
D: TRBD2
J: TRBJ2-1
CDR3: CASSLLGTSGRDEQFF
DNA: TGTGCCAGCAGCCTCCTAGGGACTAGCGGGAGAGATGAGCAGTTCTTC

V: TRBV15
size: many
D: -
J: TRBJ1-2
CDR3: CATSRETPGLHYGYTF
DNA: TGTGCCACCAGCAGAGAGACCCCAGGGCTCCACTATGGCTACACCTTC

V: TRBV3-1
size: many
D: -
J: TRBJ2-7
CDR3: CASSQWGSLVYEQYF
DNA: TGTGCCAGCAGCCAATGGGGCAGTCTGGTGTACGAGCAGTACTTC

V: TRBV11-3
size: many
D: -
J: TRBJ2-2
CDR3: CASSLDRRVTFSLGGELFF
DNA: TGTGCCAGCAGCTTAGATCGTCGGGTAACCTTCTCCTTAGGCGGGGAGCTGTTTTTT

V: TRBV4-2
size: many
D: -
J: TRBJ2-3
CDR3: CASSQLVAETFFTDTQYF
DNA: TGTGCCAGCAGCCAGCTTGTAGCGGAGACCTTCTTCACAGATACGCAGTATTTT

V: TRBV30
size: many
D: -
J: TRBJ1-4
CDR3: CVAEFNEKLFF
DNA: TGTGTCGCAGAGTTTAATGAAAAACTGTTTTTT

V: TRBV24-1
size: -
D: TRBD1
J: TRBJ1-2
CDR3: CATSDRDSYYGYTF
DNA: TGTGCCACCAGTGATCGGGACAGCTACTATGGCTACACCTTC

V: TRBV24-1
size: -
D: -
J: TRBJ2-7
CDR3: CATSDFPRDEQYF
DNA: TGTGCCACCAGTGATTTTCCCCGGGACGAGCAGTACTTC

V: TRBV3-1
size: many
D: TRBD1
J: TRBJ2-5
CDR3: CASKRDRPEETQYF
DNA: TGTGCCAGCAAACGGGACAGGCCGGAAGAGACCCAGTACTTC

V: TRBV12-3/TRBV12-4
size: -
D: -
J: TRBJ2-3
CDR3: CASSFISYTDTQYF
DNA: TGTGCCAGCAGTTTCATTAGCTACACAGATACGCAGTATTTT

V: TRBV7-9
size: many
D: -
J: TRBJ2-3
CDR3: CASSLVAIAVTDTQYF
DNA: TGTGCCAGCAGCTTAGTCGCCATAGCGGTCACAGATACGCAGTATTTT

V: TRBV9
size: few
D: -
J: TRBJ2-6
CDR3: CASSGFSSGANVLTF
DNA: TGTGCCAGCAGCGGATTCAGCTCTGGGGCCAACGTCCTGACTTTC

V: TRBV11-3
size: few
D: -
J: TRBJ2-2
CDR3: CASSGLLTHTGELFF
DNA: TGTGCCAGCAGCGGACTTTTGACACACACCGGGGAGCTGTTTTTT

V: TRBV27
size: many
D: -
J: TRBJ1-5
CDR3: CASSLGQGQPQHF
DNA: TGTGCCAGCAGTTTAGGGCAGGGTCAGCCCCAGCATTTT

V: TRBV6-1
size: many
D: -
J: TRBJ2-1
CDR3: CASSEALLSSYNEQFF
DNA: TGTGCCAGCAGTGAAGCGCTCTTGAGCTCCTACAATGAGCAGTTCTTC

V: TRBV12-3/TRBV12-4
size: many
D: -
J: TRBJ1-2
CDR3: CASTPGGFSYGYTF
DNA: TGTGCCAGCACCCCGGGAGGGTTTAGCTATGGCTACACCTTC

V: TRBV12-3/TRBV12-4
size: many
D: -
J: TRBJ1-2
CDR3: CASSFGPAPTF
DNA: TGTGCCAGCAGTTTTGGACCTGCCCCCACCTTC

V: TRBV5-6
size: many
D: -
J: TRBJ1-6
CDR3: CASSRGLPNSPLHF
DNA: TGTGCCAGCAGCCGGGGGCTCCCCAATTCACCCCTCCACTTT

V: TRBV11-2
size: -
D: TRBD2
J: TRBJ2-7
CDR3: CASSLGRKLAGGYEQYF
DNA: TGTGCCAGCAGCCTCGGGAGGAAACTAGCGGGAGGGTACGAGCAGTACTTC

V: TRBV27
size: few
D: -
J: TRBJ1-2
CDR3: CASTTTGYGYTF
DNA: TGTGCCAGCACGACGACAGGCTATGGCTACACCTTC

V: TRBV27
size: many
D: -
J: TRBJ1-1
CDR3: CASSALVQGGEAFF
DNA: TGTGCCAGCAGTGCCTTGGTGCAGGGAGGGGAAGCTTTCTTT

V: TRBV30
size: many
D: -
J: TRBJ2-2
CDR3: CAWKVGTNTGELFF
DNA: TGTGCCTGGAAGGTGGGAACGAACACCGGGGAGCTGTTTTTT

V: TRBV7-9
size: -
D: -
J: TRBJ2-2
CDR3: CASSLSTDVTGELFF
DNA: TGTGCCAGCAGCTTGTCGACGGACGTCACCGGGGAGCTGTTTTTT

V: TRBV20-1
size: many
D: TRBD2
J: TRBJ2-1
CDR3: CSASSAGDLNEQFF
DNA: TGCAGTGCTAGTTCCGCGGGAGACCTCAATGAGCAGTTCTTC

V: TRBV3-1
size: many
D: TRBD1
J: TRBJ2-7
CDR3: CASQPGGRYEQYF
DNA: TGTGCCAGCCAACCAGGGGGCCGCTACGAGCAGTACTTC

V: TRBV2
size: many
D: -
J: TRBJ2-3
CDR3: CASSDTSDRTDTQYF
DNA: TGTGCCAGCAGTGATACATCGGACCGCACAGATACGCAGTATTTT

V: TRBV11-3
size: many
D: -
J: TRBJ1-2
CDR3: CASSSARGGYGYTF
DNA: TGTGCCAGCAGCTCTGCTCGTGGGGGGTATGGCTACACCTTC

V: TRBV2
size: few
D: TRBD2
J: TRBJ2-7
CDR3: CASGRREASYEQYF
DNA: TGTGCCAGCGGCCGGCGGGAGGCTTCCTACGAGCAGTACTTC

V: TRBV30
size: many
D: -
J: TRBJ1-3
CDR3: CAWDRHSGNTIYF
DNA: TGTGCCTGGGACAGACACTCTGGAAACACCATATATTTT

V: TRBV6-5
size: many
D: -
J: TRBJ1-3
CDR3: CASSYDASGNTIYF
DNA: TGTGCCAGCAGTTACGATGCCTCTGGAAACACCATATATTTT

V: TRBV24-1
size: few
D: TRBD1
J: TRBJ2-1
CDR3: CATVDRAENEQFF
DNA: TGTGCCACTGTCGACAGGGCAGAGAATGAGCAGTTCTTC

V: TRBV15
size: -
D: -
J: TRBJ1-6
CDR3: CATSPTGRNSPLHF
DNA: TGTGCCACCAGCCCCACAGGGCGAAATTCACCCCTCCACTTT

V: TRBV2
size: many
D: TRBD2
J: TRBJ2-5
CDR3: CASSEVLAGDETQYF
DNA: TGTGCCAGCAGTGAAGTATTAGCGGGAGATGAGACCCAGTACTTC

V: TRBV29-1
size: -
D: TRBD1
J: TRBJ1-2
CDR3: CSGSGTGTLDGYTF
DNA: TGCAGCGGGTCTGGGACAGGGACCCTCGATGGCTACACCTTC

V: TRBV4-1
size: many
D: -
J: TRBJ1-1
CDR3: CASSQSFLTEAFF
DNA: TGCGCCAGCAGCCAATCATTCCTCACTGAAGCTTTCTTT

V: TRBV3-1
size: many
D: TRBD1
J: TRBJ2-2
CDR3: CASSRQGRTGELFF
DNA: TGTGCCAGCAGCCGACAGGGCAGGACCGGGGAGCTGTTTTTT

V: TRBV11-1
size: many
D: -
J: TRBJ2-5
CDR3: CASSLGSSQYQETQYF
DNA: TGTGCCAGCAGCTTGGGGAGTTCCCAGTACCAAGAGACCCAGTACTTC

V: TRBV12-3/TRBV12-4
size: many
D: -
J: TRBJ2-2
CDR3: CASGPRGGGELFF
DNA: TGTGCCAGCGGGCCTAGGGGAGGCGGGGAGCTGTTTTTT

V: TRBV20-1
size: few
D: -
J: TRBJ2-1
CDR3: CSASGGRSYNEQFF
DNA: TGCAGTGCCAGCGGCGGGCGCTCCTACAATGAGCAGTTCTTC

V: TRBV20-1
size: -
D: TRBD1
J: TRBJ1-5
CDR3: CSAWTGGGQPQHF
DNA: TGCAGTGCCTGGACAGGGGGGGGTCAGCCCCAGCATTTT

V: TRBV6-2/TRBV6-3
size: few
D: TRBD1
J: TRBJ2-7
CDR3: CASSYSGTGGPYEQYF
DNA: TGTGCCAGCAGTTACTCCGGGACAGGGGGACCCTACGAGCAGTACTTC

V: TRBV30
size: many
D: -
J: TRBJ1-1
CDR3: CALTAGALNTEAFF
DNA: TGTGCCTTGACTGCCGGGGCTTTGAACACTGAAGCTTTCTTT

V: TRBV27
size: many
D: -
J: TRBJ1-6
CDR3: CASSLRGSNSPLHF
DNA: TGTGCCAGCAGTTTAAGGGGATCTAATTCACCCCTCCACTTT

V: TRBV15
size: -
D: TRBD1
J: TRBJ2-2
CDR3: CATSRGGTDSGELFF
DNA: TGTGCCACCAGCAGAGGTGGGACAGATTCAGGGGAGCTGTTTTTT

V: TRBV6-5
size: many
D: -
J: TRBJ1-2
CDR3: CASSYSLNGGYTF
DNA: TGTGCCAGCAGTTACTCGTTGAATGGGGGCTACACCTTC

V: TRBV6-1
size: many
D: TRBD1
J: TRBJ2-3
CDR3: CASSDFGQGTDTQYF
DNA: TGTGCCAGCAGTGACTTCGGACAGGGCACAGATACGCAGTATTTT

V: TRBV3-1
size: many
D: -
J: TRBJ2-7
CDR3: CASSPTRTQIYEQYF
DNA: TGTGCCAGCAGCCCGACACGGACTCAGATTTACGAGCAGTACTTC

V: TRBV20-1
size: -
D: TRBD1
J: TRBJ2-1
CDR3: CSARDWDRGDYNEQFF
DNA: TGCAGTGCTAGAGATTGGGACAGGGGGGACTACAATGAGCAGTTCTTC

V: TRBV6-1
size: -
D: TRBD2
J: TRBJ2-2
CDR3: CASSEYGRGSGELFF
DNA: TGTGCCAGCAGTGAATACGGGCGGGGGTCCGGGGAGCTGTTTTTT

V: TRBV28
size: -
D: TRBD1
J: TRBJ1-4
CDR3: CASSLTGGEEKLFF
DNA: TGTGCCAGCAGTTTGACAGGGGGCGAAGAAAAACTGTTTTTT

V: TRBV27
size: -
D: -
J: TRBJ1-1
CDR3: CASSLSGVGTEAFF
DNA: TGTGCCAGCAGTTTATCAGGGGTCGGAACTGAAGCTTTCTTT

V: TRBV7-9
size: few
D: -
J: TRBJ2-1
CDR3: CASSWDGSYNEQFF
DNA: TGTGCCAGCAGTTGGGACGGCTCCTACAATGAGCAGTTCTTC

V: TRBV5-1
size: many
D: -
J: TRBJ1-4
CDR3: CASSWEGGLGEKLFF
DNA: TGCGCCAGCAGCTGGGAAGGCGGACTAGGTGAAAAACTGTTTTTT

V: TRBV5-1
size: few
D: TRBD1
J: TRBJ1-1
CDR3: CASSFTGGGFSEAFF
DNA: TGCGCCAGCAGCTTTACAGGGGGCGGTTTTTCTGAAGCTTTCTTT

V: TRBV11-1
size: many
D: -
J: TRBJ2-4
CDR3: CASSSGSTLAKNIQYF
DNA: TGTGCCAGCAGCTCAGGGTCCACGCTAGCCAAAAACATTCAGTACTTC

V: TRBV19
size: few
D: TRBD2
J: TRBJ2-2
CDR3: CASSFRLAGALGELFF
DNA: TGTGCCAGTAGTTTCCGACTAGCGGGAGCTCTCGGGGAGCTGTTTTTT

V: TRBV9
size: many
D: TRBD1
J: TRBJ1-1
CDR3: CASSASRDRVNTEAFF
DNA: TGTGCCAGCAGCGCCTCCCGGGACAGGGTGAACACTGAAGCTTTCTTT

V: TRBV5-4
size: few
D: TRBD2
J: TRBJ2-5
CDR3: CASSSSVGGPETQYF
DNA: TGTGCCAGCAGTTCTAGTGTGGGAGGGCCGGAGACCCAGTACTTC